The clone carrying this T cell receptor beta chain appeared many times. Its antigen is as yet unknown. TCRdb re-analysed the reads in MiXCR, keeping a single row per CDR3 protein. The data contain 480,000 or so distinct CDR3 sequences, roughly 10% of them singletons. The entry originates in a study of T cell repertoires in cytomegalovirus infection. At the level of the study: TCR beta signatures that were public indicated CMV infection and matching HLA type. Study-wide results and caveats: Adding up the frequency of public TCR beta families identified people who carried CMV plus the relevant HLA. The ex vivo response showed dominance by HLA-C-restricted CMV-specific TCR beta clonotypes.

This clonotype was obtained from a human donor in good health (CMV status not recorded). Some clones in this sample may be carry-over from other donors' samples. The sample taken for sequencing was PBMCs.

The CDR3 loop reads CASSWGSVNSPLHF. The CDR3 region has the DNA TGTGCCAGCAGCTGGGGTTCGGTTAATTCACCCCTCCACTTT. The rearrangement joins TRBV5-6 to TRBJ1-6; no reliable D call. This CDR3 comprises 14 residues. Germline lookup yields CDR1 SGHDT and CDR2 YYEEEE. Trimming took 3 bases from V and 6 from J, leaving 10 bases between them.